The text below deals with one T cell receptor (beta chain). Per germline, CDR1 SGHDN and CDR2 FVKESK. The junction had 5 bases not matched to a gene; V was cut back by 7 bases and J by 0 bases. The CDR3 is 14 amino acids. The authors carried out high-throughput sequencing of TCR beta. They applied it to CD8+ and CD4+ T cells obtained from blood. This sample is drawn from a study of CD8 T cells in Susac syndrome. Study summary: Among the sequenced Susac syndrome patients, five or six had active disease while fewer than 10 were in remission. At blood draw, Susac syndrome patients were therapy-naive, on corticosteroids, or on intravenous immunoglobulin alone.

Random-hexamer reverse transcription was applied to roughly 0.45 to 1 ug RNA. One entry per CDR3 protein results from TCRdb running MiXCR on the immunoSEQ multiplex PCR reads. Of some 180,000 distinct CDR3 sequences listed, around 94% are singletons. The rearrangement uses TRBV14 and TRBJ2-5, with 7 bases aligning to TRBD1. The specimen sequenced was CD4+ T cells from PBMCs. This TCR derives from a human donor with Susac syndrome. The CDR3 sequence: CASNPTGYQETQYF. CDR3 DNA sequence: TGTGCCAGCAACCCGACAGGGTACCAAGAGACCCAGTACTTC.